A selection of T cell receptor beta chains follows, all from one sample in a study of T cell responses to AZD1222 COVID-19 vaccine. Measured with immunoSEQ multiplex PCR; TCRdb has only the in-frame clones, and not every one. The sample has 70,000 to 90,000 clones, about 82% seen once. The specimen was peripheral blood, collected on day 0 of AZD1222 vaccination. Source of these receptors: an adult in good health. The CDR3 runs from the conserved cysteine through the conserved F or W. D genes are given only for firm matches. Some rows mark clone size as missing; the rest say once, few, many or name a class of expanded clone.

>TRBJ2-3|TRBV24-1|NA|NA
CATSDWADTQYF
TGTGCCACCAGTGATTGGGCAGATACGCAGTATTTT
>TRBJ1-1|TRBV15|NA|NA
CATSRGWSEAFF
TGTGCCACCAGCAGAGGATGGAGTGAAGCTTTCTTT
>TRBJ1-1|TRBV11-3|NA|NA
CASSNPGGGTEAFF
TGTGCCAGCAGTAATCCGGGGGGTGGCACTGAAGCTTTCTTT
>TRBJ1-2|TRBV7-8|NA|NA
CASSLAEQRGYTF
TGTGCCAGCAGCTTAGCAGAACAGAGAGGCTACACCTTC
>TRBJ2-7|TRBV15|NA|NA
CATSRGKYEQYF
TGTGCCACCAGCAGAGGAAAGTACGAGCAGTACTTC
>TRBJ1-1|TRBV27|NA|NA
CASRNTRGNTEAFF
TGTGCCAGCAGAAACACTAGGGGGAACACTGAAGCTTTCTTT
>TRBJ1-2|TRBV6-5|once|NA
CASTQGSYGYTF
TGTGCCAGCACCCAGGGGTCCTATGGCTACACCTTC
>TRBJ1-3|TRBV7-2|NA|NA
CASSPAKTSGNTIYF
TGTGCCAGCAGCCCCGCAAAAACGTCTGGAAACACCATATATTTT
>TRBJ2-5|TRBV29-1|NA|NA
CSVEDSGRETQYF
TGCAGCGTTGAAGATTCGGGGAGGGAGACCCAGTACTTC
>TRBJ2-7|TRBV28|NA|NA
CASSLGELYEQYF
TGTGCCAGCAGCTTGGGGGAACTCTACGAGCAGTACTTC
>TRBJ2-7|TRBV27|NA|NA
CASSLWGEQYF
TGTGCCAGCAGTCTTTGGGGTGAGCAGTACTTC